This T cell receptor beta chain comes out of a study of identical twins. Study-level points and caveats: Fewer insertions characterized abundant cord blood beta clonotypes, whereas memory repertoires showed none.

The ends were cut back, 8 bases at V and 4 bases at J, with 12 bases in the middle. The germline V gene has CDR1 MNHNS and CDR2 SASEGT. The length of the CDR3 is 13 residues. Via MiXCR, TCRdb re-called the 5' RACE reads, giving one row per CDR3 protein. This table holds some 600,000 distinct CDR3 sequences, under 8.5% found once. A remark on this clonotype: Its antigen is currently unknown.

Another study also made use of these data, one on yellow fever vaccine responses in identical twins. That work states: Twin vaccine T cell responses reportedly seemed partly convergent, partly personalized.

The receptor was derived from a woman aged 18-29 years in good health. Specimen: PBMCs. The V and J genes are TRBV6-1 and TRBJ1-5; D perhaps matches TRBD1 (6 bases). The CDR3 nucleotides are TGTGCCAGCGGGGGGGGCGGGAATCAGCCCCAGCATTTT. Encoded protein: CASGGGGNQPQHF.